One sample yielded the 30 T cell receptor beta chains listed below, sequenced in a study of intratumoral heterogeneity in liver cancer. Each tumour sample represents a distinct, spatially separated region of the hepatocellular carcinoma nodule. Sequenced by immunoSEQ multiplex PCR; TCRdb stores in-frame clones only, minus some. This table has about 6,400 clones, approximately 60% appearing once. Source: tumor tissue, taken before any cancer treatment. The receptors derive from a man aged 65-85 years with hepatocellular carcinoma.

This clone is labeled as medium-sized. The DNA for the CDR3 is TGTGCCACCAGCAGAGATGCACATAACACCGGGGAGCTGTTTTTT. It yields the protein CATSRDAHNTGELFF. The chain uses TRBV15 and TRBJ2-2; D not certain. Germline-derived CDR1 and CDR2 are LNHNV and YYDKDF (reference sequence). The CDR3 is 15 residues long. Trimming pared 0 bases from V and 2 bases from J, leaving 7 bases between.

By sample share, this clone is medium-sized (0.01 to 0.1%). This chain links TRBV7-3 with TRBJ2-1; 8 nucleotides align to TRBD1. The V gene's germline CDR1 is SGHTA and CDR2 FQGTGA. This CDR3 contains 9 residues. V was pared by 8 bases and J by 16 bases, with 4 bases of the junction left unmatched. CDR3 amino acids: CASGQGRFF. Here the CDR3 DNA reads TGTGCCAGCGGACAGGGACGATTCTTC.

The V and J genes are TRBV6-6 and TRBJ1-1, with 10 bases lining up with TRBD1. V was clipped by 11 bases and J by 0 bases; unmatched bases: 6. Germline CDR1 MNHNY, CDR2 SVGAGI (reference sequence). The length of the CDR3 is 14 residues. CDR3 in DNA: TGTGCCGTCAGGGACAGGGGCCTGAACACTGAAGCTTTCTTT. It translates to CAVRDRGLNTEAFF.

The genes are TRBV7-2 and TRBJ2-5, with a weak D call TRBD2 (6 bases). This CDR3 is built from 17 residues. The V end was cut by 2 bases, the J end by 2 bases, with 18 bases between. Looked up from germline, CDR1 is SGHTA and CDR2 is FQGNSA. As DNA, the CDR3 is TGTGCCAGCAGCTTAAGGATGCTAGCGAGACTTCAAGAGACCCAGTACTTC. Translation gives CASSLRMLARLQETQYF.

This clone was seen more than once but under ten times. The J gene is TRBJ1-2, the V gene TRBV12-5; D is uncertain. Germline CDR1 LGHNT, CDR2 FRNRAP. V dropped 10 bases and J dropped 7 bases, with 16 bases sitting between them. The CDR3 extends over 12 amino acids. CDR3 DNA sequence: TGTGCTACCACGCCCCCCGGATTTGGCTACACCTTC. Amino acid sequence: CATTPPGFGYTF.

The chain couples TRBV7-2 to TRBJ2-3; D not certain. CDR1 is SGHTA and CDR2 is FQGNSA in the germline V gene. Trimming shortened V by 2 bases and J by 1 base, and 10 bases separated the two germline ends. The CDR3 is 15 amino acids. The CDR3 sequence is CASSLLRGGTDTQYF. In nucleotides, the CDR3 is TGTGCCAGCAGCTTACTTCGCGGTGGCACAGATACGCAGTATTTT.

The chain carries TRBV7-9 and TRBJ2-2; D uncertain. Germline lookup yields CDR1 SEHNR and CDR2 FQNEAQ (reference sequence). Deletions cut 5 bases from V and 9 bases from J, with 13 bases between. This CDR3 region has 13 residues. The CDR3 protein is CASSTLGLRELFF. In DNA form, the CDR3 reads TGTGCCAGCAGCACCCTAGGGCTCCGGGAGCTGTTTTTT. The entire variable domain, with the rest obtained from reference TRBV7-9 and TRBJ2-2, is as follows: DTGVSQNPRHKITKRGQNVTFRCDPISEHNRLYWYRQTLGQGPEFLTYFQNEAQLEKSRLLSDRFSAERPKGSFSTLEIQRTEQGDSAMYLCASSTLGLRELFFGEGSRLTVL.

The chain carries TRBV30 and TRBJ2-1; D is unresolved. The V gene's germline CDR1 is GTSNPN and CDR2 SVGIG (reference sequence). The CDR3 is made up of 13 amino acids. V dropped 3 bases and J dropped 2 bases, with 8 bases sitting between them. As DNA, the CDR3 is TGTGCCTGGAGCAGAACTACCTACAATGAGCAGTTCTTC. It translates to CAWSRTTYNEQFF.

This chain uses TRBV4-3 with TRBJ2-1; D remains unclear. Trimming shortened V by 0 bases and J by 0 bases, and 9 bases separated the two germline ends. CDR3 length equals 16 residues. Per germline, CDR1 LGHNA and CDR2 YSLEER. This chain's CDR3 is CASSQESGDSYNEQFF. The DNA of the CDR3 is TGCGCCAGCAGCCAAGAATCAGGTGACTCCTACAATGAGCAGTTCTTC.

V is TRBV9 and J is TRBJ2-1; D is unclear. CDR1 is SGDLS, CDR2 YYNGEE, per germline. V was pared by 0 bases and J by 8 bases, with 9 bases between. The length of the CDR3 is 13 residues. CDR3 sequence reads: CASSVVQLDEQFF. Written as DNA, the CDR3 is TGTGCCAGCAGCGTAGTCCAGCTTGATGAGCAGTTCTTC.

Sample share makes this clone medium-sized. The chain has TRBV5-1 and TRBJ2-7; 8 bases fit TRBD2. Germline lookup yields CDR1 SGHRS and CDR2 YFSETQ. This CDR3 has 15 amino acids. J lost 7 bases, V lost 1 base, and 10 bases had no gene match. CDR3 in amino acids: CASSLTGGLLGEQYF. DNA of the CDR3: TGCGCCAGCAGCTTGACGGGGGGGCTCTTGGGAGAGCAGTACTTC.

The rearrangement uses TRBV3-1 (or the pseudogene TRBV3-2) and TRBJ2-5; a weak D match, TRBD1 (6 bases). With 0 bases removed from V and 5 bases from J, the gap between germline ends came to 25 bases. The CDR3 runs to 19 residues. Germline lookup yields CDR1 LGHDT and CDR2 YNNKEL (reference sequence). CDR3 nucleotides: TGTGCCAGCAGCCAAGACTTTATTTTTCGGGCGTCTAGGGGGGAGACCCAGTACTTC. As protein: CASSQDFIFRASRGETQYF.

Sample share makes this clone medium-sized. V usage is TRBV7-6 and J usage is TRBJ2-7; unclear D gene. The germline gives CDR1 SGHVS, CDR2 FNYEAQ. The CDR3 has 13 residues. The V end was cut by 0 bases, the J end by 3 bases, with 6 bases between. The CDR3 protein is CASSLAVGYEQYF. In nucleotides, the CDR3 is TGTGCCAGCAGCTTAGCCGTAGGCTACGAGCAGTACTTC. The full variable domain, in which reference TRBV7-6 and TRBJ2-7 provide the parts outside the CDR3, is GAGVSQSPRYKVTKRGQDVALRCDPISGHVSLYWYRQALGQGPEFLTYFNYEAQQDKSGLPNDRFSAERPEGSISTLTIQRTEQRDSAMYRCASSLAVGYEQYFGPGTRLTVT.

In DNA, the CDR3 is TGTGCCAGCTCACCAATGCCAAACACCGGGGAGCTGTTTTTT. As protein: CASSPMPNTGELFF. V gene TRBV18 combines with J gene TRBJ2-2, with D unclear. Trimming cost V 2 bases and J 2 bases, with 6 bases left between them. In germline, CDR1 is KGHSH, CDR2 LQKENI. CDR3 length: 14 amino acids.

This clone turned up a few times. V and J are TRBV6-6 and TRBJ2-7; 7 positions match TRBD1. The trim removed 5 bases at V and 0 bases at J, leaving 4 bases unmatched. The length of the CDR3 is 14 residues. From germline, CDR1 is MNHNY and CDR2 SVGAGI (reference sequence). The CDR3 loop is CASSRTGVSYEQYF. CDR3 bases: TGTGCCAGCAGTAGAACAGGGGTCTCCTACGAGCAGTACTTC.

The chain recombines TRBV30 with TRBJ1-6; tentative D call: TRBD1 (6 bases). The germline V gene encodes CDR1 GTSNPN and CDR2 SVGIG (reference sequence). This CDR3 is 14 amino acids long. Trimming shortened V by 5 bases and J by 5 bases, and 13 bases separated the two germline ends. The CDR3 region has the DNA TGTGCCTGGGTCGGACAGTCAAATAATTCACCCCTCCACTTT. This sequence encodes CAWVGQSNNSPLHF.

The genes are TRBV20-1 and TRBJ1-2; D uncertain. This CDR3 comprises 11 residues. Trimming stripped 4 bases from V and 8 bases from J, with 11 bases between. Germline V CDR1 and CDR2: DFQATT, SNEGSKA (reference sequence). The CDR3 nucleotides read TGCAGTGCTACGGACCCTTTGGGCTACACCTTC. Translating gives CSATDPLGYTF.

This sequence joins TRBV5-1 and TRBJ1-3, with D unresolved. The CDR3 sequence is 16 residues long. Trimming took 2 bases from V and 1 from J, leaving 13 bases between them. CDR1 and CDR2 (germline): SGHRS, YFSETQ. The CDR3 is CASSLDGLGSGNTIYF. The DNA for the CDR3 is TGCGCCAGCAGCTTAGATGGACTCGGGTCTGGAAACACCATATATTTT.

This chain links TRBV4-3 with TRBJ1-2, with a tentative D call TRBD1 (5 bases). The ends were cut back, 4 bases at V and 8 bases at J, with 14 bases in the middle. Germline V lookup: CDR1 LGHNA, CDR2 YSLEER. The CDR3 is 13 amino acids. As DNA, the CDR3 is TGCGCCAGCAGCCGAGTGGGGGAAGAGGGCTACACCTTC. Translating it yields CASSRVGEEGYTF.

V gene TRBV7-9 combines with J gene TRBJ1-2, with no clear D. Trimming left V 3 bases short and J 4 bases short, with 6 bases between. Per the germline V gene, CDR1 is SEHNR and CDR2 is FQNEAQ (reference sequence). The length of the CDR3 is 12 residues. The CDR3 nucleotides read TGTGCCAGCAGCTTCTCCAGCTATGGCTACACCTTC. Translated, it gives CASSFSSYGYTF.

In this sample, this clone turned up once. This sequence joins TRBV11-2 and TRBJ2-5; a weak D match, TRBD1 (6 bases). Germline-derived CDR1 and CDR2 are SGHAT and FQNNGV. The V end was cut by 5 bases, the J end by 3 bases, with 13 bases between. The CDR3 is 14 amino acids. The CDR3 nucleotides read TGTGCCAGCAGCCGGGGACACGTAGAAGAGACCCAGTACTTC. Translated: CASSRGHVEETQYF.

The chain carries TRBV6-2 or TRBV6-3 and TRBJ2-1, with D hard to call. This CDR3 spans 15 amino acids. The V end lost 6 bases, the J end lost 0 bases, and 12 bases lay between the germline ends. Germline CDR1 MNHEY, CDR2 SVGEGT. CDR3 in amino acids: CASSSTLISYNEQFF. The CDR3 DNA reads TGTGCCAGCAGCTCGACACTTATCTCCTACAATGAGCAGTTCTTC.

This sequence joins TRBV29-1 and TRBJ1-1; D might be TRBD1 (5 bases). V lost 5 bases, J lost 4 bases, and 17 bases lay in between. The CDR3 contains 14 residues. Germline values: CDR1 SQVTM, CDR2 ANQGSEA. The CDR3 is CSVTGLRGGTEAFF. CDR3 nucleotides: TGCAGCGTTACAGGCCTCCGGGGAGGCACTGAAGCTTTCTTT.

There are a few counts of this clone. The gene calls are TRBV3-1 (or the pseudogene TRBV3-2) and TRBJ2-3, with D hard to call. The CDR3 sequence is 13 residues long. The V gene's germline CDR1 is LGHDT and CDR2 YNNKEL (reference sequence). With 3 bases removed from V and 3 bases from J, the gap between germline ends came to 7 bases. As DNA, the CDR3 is TGTGCCAGCAGCCAGGGAATAACAGATACGCAGTATTTT. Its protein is CASSQGITDTQYF.

CDR3 amino acids: CASSPNRGWGTDTQYF. The CDR3 DNA reads TGTGCCAGCAGTCCCAACAGGGGATGGGGCACAGATACGCAGTATTTT. The rearrangement links TRBV28 to TRBJ2-3, with TRBD1 matching 7 bases. CDR3 length: 16 residues. Unmatched junction bases numbered 9, after V lost 5 bases and J lost 1 base. Germline V gene lookup returns CDR1 MDHEN and CDR2 SYDVKM. The whole variable domain, remainder taken from reference TRBV28 and TRBJ2-3, is DVKVTQSSRYLVKRTGEKVFLECVQDMDHENMFWYRQDPGLGLRLIYFSYDVKMKEKGDIPEGYSVSREKKERFSLILESASTNQTSMYLCASSPNRGWGTDTQYFGPGTRLTVL.

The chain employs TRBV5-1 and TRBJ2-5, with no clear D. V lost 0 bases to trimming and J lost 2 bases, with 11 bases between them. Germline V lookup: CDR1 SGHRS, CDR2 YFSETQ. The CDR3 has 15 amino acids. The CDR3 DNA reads TGCGCCAGCAGCTTGGTCAGCACCTTACAAGAGACCCAGTACTTC. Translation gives CASSLVSTLQETQYF.

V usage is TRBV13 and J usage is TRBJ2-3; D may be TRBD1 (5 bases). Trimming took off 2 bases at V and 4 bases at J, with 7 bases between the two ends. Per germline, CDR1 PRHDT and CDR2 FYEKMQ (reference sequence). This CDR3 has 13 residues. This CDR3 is CASSLWGADTQYF. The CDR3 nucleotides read TGTGCCAGCAGCTTATGGGGCGCAGATACGCAGTATTTT.

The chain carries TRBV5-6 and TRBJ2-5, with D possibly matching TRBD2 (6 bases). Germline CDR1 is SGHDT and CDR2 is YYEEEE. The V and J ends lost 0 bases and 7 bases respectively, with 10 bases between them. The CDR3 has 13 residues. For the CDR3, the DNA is TGTGCCAGCAGCTTGGCCGGGGAGGTGACCCAGTACTTC. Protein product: CASSLAGEVTQYF.

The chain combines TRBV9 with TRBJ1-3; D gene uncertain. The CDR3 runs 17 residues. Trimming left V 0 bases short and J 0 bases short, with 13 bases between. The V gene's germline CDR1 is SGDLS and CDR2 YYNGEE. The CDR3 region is CASSVEVWQDSGNTIYF. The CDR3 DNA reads TGTGCCAGCAGCGTAGAAGTCTGGCAAGACTCTGGAAACACCATATATTTT.

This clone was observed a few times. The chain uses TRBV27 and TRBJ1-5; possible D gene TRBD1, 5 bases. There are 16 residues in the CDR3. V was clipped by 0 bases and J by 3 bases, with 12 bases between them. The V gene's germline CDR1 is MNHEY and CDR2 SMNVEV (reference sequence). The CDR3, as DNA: TGTGCCAGCAGTTTATCGGCACGGGGCGCCAATCAGCCCCAGCATTTT. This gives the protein CASSLSARGANQPQHF.